The present T cell receptor beta chain was sequenced within a study of cytomegalovirus exposure and HLA in healthy donors. Study-wide results and caveats: The authors enumerated 164 TCR beta chains as linked to cytomegalovirus. Several of the most significant clusters appeared linked to common viral pathogens, based on a later analysis. CMV antigen specificity was confirmed in vitro for a few CMV-associated chains. Association of 15,000 to 20,000 TCR beta sequences with HLA alleles was found at 0.05 false discovery rate in a later analysis.

60 Vbeta and 13 Jbeta primers were used in PCR. TCRdb's copy holds only in-frame clones and misses some; the assay was immunoSEQ multiplex PCR. Of 150,000 or so clones in the sample, around 78% were seen once. As for this clone: Its specificity is not known.

This TCR was sampled from a woman aged 40 to 50 in good health and CMV-seronegative. Material for sequencing was PBMCs.

The CDR3 DNA is TGTGCCACCAGCAGCGTAGTGGGCAGGCGTTCCTACGAGCAGTACTTC. Translated, it gives CATSSVVGRRSYEQYF. The chain combines TRBV15 with TRBJ2-7; D unclear. The V and J ends lost 3 bases and 1 base respectively, with 16 bases between them. Germline CDR1 reads LNHNV; CDR2 reads YYDKDF (reference sequence). This CDR3 spans 16 amino acids.